The entry below describes one TCR beta chain. As yet, its antigen is unknown. Produced via immunoSEQ multiplex PCR; TCRdb's table is partial and in-frame only. The data contain about 48,000 clones, approximately 78% of them singletons. There are 16 residues in the CDR3. The junction had 6 bases not matched to a gene; V was cut back by 2 bases and J by 10 bases. Germline values: CDR1 SGHTA, CDR2 FQGNSA. Those with chemo-refractory metastatic non-small-cell lung cancer were treated with focal radiation combined with CTLA-4 blockade using ipilimumab. The data belong to a study of radiotherapy plus CTLA-4 blockade in lung cancer. Study information: For approximately 19% of patients, objective responses occurred, and about 33% had disease control.

Notes on the study in general: Tumor-origin TCR clones grew in blood after radiotherapy plus ipilimumab.

V and J are TRBV7-2 and TRBJ2-1; 15 positions agree with TRBD2. The sequences come from peripheral blood, collected from a patient treated with radiotherapy plus ipilimumab. This clonotype was sampled from a human donor with non-small cell lung cancer who had stable disease on radiotherapy plus ipilimumab. The CDR3 sequence: CASSLRGLAGGWEQFF. CDR3 coding DNA: TGTGCCAGCAGCTTAAGAGGACTAGCGGGAGGGTGGGAGCAGTTCTTC.